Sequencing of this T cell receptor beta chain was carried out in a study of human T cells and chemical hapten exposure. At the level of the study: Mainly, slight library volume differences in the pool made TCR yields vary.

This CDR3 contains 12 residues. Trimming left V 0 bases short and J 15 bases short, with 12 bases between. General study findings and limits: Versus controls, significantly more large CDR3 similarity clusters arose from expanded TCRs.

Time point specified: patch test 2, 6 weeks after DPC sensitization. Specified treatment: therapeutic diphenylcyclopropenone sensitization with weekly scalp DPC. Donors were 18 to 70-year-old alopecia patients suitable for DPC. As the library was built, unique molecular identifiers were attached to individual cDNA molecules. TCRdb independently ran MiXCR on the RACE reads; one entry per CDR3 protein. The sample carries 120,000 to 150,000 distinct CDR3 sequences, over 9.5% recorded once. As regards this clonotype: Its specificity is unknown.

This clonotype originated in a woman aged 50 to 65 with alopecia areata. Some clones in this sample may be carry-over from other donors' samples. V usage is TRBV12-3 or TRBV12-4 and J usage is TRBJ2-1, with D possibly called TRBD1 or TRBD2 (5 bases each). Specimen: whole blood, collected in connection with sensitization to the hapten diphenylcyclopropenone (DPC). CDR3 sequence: CASSLAPGTLFF. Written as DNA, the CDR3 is TGTGCCAGCAGTTTAGCGCCGGGGACCCTGTTCTTC.